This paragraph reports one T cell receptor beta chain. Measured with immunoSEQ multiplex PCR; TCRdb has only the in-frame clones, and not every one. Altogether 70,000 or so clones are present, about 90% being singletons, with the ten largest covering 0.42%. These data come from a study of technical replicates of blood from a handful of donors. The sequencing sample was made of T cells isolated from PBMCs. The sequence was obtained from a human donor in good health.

This chain's CDR3 is CASSKGTGVTDTQYF. In DNA, the CDR3 is TGTGCCAGCAGCAAGGGAACAGGGGTCACAGATACGCAGTATTTT. The rearrangement joins TRBV11-2 to TRBJ2-3; 7 bases are a match to TRBD1. Trimming at V came to 5 bases and at J to 2 bases, leaving 7 bases not matched to a gene. Germline V CDR1 and CDR2: SGHAT, FQNNGV. The CDR3 has 15 amino acids.